The sequence of this T cell receptor beta chain was determined in a study of blood T cell repertoires in COVID-19. Followed longitudinally, the Seattle patients had been enrolled during active infection. Study processing details: Scientists estimated how many nucleated cells there were by amplifying reference gene primers. Profiling relied on immunoSEQ multiplex PCR, and the TCRdb table lists in-frame clones only, not all of them. That table supplies the V and J calls and clone size; D and trimming were determined from the DNA. The repertoire consists of 350,000 to 450,000 clones, with 80% to 90% occurring once and the leading ten covering 2.3%. What was sequenced was peripheral blood. This sequence originates from a woman between 55 and 75 years old with COVID-19, enrolled during active disease.

The CDR3 reads CASSLDSTQETQYF. The CDR3 nucleotides read TGCGCCAGCAGCCTGGACAGTACCCAAGAGACCCAGTACTTC. This chain links TRBV5-1 with TRBJ2-5, with TRBD1 as a possible D gene (6 bases). The germline gives CDR1 SGHRS, CDR2 YFSETQ. V was clipped by 4 bases and J by 1 base, with 11 bases between them. The CDR3 length is 14 residues. Using reference TRBV5-1 and TRBJ2-5 for the parts outside the CDR3, the full variable domain is KAGVTQTPRYLIKTRGQQVTLSCSPISGHRSVSWYQQTPGQGLQFLFEYFSETQRNKGNFPGRFSGRQFSNSRSEMNVSTLELGDSALYLCASSLDSTQETQYFGPGTRLLVL.